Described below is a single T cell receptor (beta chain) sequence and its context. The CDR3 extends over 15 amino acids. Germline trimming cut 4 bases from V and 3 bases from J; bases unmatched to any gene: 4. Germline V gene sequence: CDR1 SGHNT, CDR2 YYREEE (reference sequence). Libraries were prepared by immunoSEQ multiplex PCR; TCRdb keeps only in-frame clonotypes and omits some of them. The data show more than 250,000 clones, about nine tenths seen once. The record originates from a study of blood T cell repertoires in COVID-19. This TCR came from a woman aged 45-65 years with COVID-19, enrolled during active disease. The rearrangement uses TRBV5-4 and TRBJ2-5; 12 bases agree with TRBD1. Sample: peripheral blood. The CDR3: CASSLGQGAKETQYF. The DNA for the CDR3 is TGTGCCAGCAGCCTGGGACAGGGGGCAAAAGAGACCCAGTACTTC.